Listed below are T cell receptor beta chains from one sample, sequenced in a study of blood T cell repertoires in COVID-19. Libraries were prepared by immunoSEQ multiplex PCR; TCRdb keeps only in-frame clonotypes and omits some of them. Among roughly 230,000 clones listed, about 86% were seen once. What was sequenced was peripheral blood. The receptors derive from a man between 40 and 49 years old with active or convalescent COVID-19. Each CDR3 is given with its conserved first and last residue. D genes are given only for firm matches. For some rows the clone size is stated as once, few or many, or as a class when expanded; others skip it.

v_gene: TRBV7-3
j_gene: TRBJ1-1
d_gene: TRBD1
abundance: .
CDR3nt: TGTGCCAGCAGCCCTCAGACAGGGGAGGAAGCTTTCTTT
CDR3aa: CASSPQTGEEAFF

v_gene: TRBV6-5
j_gene: TRBJ1-4
d_gene: TRBD1
abundance: .
CDR3nt: TGTGCCAGCAGGGTATCCGGGACAGAAAATGAAAAACTGTTTTTT
CDR3aa: CASRVSGTENEKLFF

v_gene: TRBV10-2
j_gene: TRBJ1-6
d_gene: .
abundance: .
CDR3nt: TGCGCCAGCAGTGAGACAGGGAAGGGTTCACCCCTCCACTTT
CDR3aa: CASSETGKGSPLHF

v_gene: TRBV18
j_gene: TRBJ2-4
d_gene: TRBD2
abundance: .
CDR3nt: TGTGCCAGCTCGGCGGGAGCTGAGGGCATTCAGTACTTC
CDR3aa: CASSAGAEGIQYF

v_gene: TRBV5-1
j_gene: TRBJ2-2
d_gene: TRBD1
abundance: once
CDR3nt: TGCGCCAGCAACCACGTGGAGACAGGGGAATCGGGGGAGCTGTTTTTT
CDR3aa: CASNHVETGESGELFF

v_gene: TRBV27
j_gene: TRBJ1-5
d_gene: .
abundance: once
CDR3nt: TGTGCCAGCAGGATAACAGGCTTAAGCAATCAGCCCCAGCATTTT
CDR3aa: CASRITGLSNQPQHF

v_gene: TRBV7-2
j_gene: TRBJ2-3
d_gene: TRBD2
abundance: .
CDR3nt: TGTGCCAGCAGCTTAGTTGCCCCGCGCGGGGGGGCCTTCCATTTT
CDR3aa: CASSLVAPRGGAFHF

v_gene: TRBV7-2
j_gene: TRBJ2-3
d_gene: TRBD2
abundance: .
CDR3nt: TGTGCCAGCAGCTTACAGCGGGATAGGGGTGGTACGCAGTATTTT
CDR3aa: CASSLQRDRGGTQYF

v_gene: TRBV7-6
j_gene: TRBJ2-7
d_gene: .
abundance: few
CDR3nt: TGTGCCAGCAGCTCAAAAGACTACCCCTACGAGCAGTACTTC
CDR3aa: CASSSKDYPYEQYF

v_gene: TRBV6-5
j_gene: TRBJ1-1
d_gene: .
abundance: .
CDR3nt: TGTGCCGGGGAAACGGGGGGCTGGAACACTGAAGCTTTCTTT
CDR3aa: CAGETGGWNTEAFF

v_gene: TRBV7-8
j_gene: TRBJ1-5
d_gene: .
abundance: .
CDR3nt: TGTGCCAGCAGCTTAGGCCTTGAGGAGCCCCAGCATTTT
CDR3aa: CASSLGLEEPQHF

v_gene: TRBV4-3
j_gene: TRBJ1-4
d_gene: .
abundance: .
CDR3nt: TGCGCCAGCAGCCTTACCTTGGGGGGATCTGAAAAACTGTTTTTT
CDR3aa: CASSLTLGGSEKLFF

v_gene: TRBV7-2
j_gene: TRBJ1-2
d_gene: .
abundance: .
CDR3nt: TGTGCCAGCAGCCCCTGGCAGGGGACGTATGGCTACACCTTC
CDR3aa: CASSPWQGTYGYTF

v_gene: TRBV19
j_gene: TRBJ1-5
d_gene: TRBD1
abundance: .
CDR3nt: TGTGCCAGTAGTGTCGGACAGGGGAGCAATCAGCCCCAGCATTTT
CDR3aa: CASSVGQGSNQPQHF

v_gene: TRBV4-1
j_gene: TRBJ1-1
d_gene: .
abundance: once
CDR3nt: TGCGCCAGCAGCCAAGGGGAGGGAATGAACACTGAAGCTTTCTTT
CDR3aa: CASSQGEGMNTEAFF

v_gene: TRBV5-1
j_gene: TRBJ1-2
d_gene: .
abundance: .
CDR3nt: TGCGCCAGCAGCTCGAGGTCACCCCCGCTTAATGGCTACACCTTC
CDR3aa: CASSSRSPPLNGYTF

v_gene: TRBV18
j_gene: TRBJ1-2
d_gene: TRBD1
abundance: .
CDR3nt: TGTGCCAGCTCCCCGGGACAGGGTTATGGCTACACCTTC
CDR3aa: CASSPGQGYGYTF

v_gene: TRBV9
j_gene: TRBJ1-2
d_gene: .
abundance: few
CDR3nt: TGTGCCAGCAGCGTATCTACAGCTACTTATGGCTACACCTTC
CDR3aa: CASSVSTATYGYTF

v_gene: TRBV5-1
j_gene: TRBJ2-5
d_gene: .
abundance: .
CDR3nt: TGCGCCAGCAGTCTGTCGGGCAGGGTGTACCAAGAGACCCAGTACTTC
CDR3aa: CASSLSGRVYQETQYF

v_gene: TRBV4-1
j_gene: TRBJ1-1
d_gene: TRBD1
abundance: .
CDR3nt: TGCGCCAGCAGCCCAGGGGGCCCAATGAACACTGAAGCTTTCTTT
CDR3aa: CASSPGGPMNTEAFF

v_gene: TRBV24-1
j_gene: TRBJ2-7
d_gene: TRBD1
abundance: .
CDR3nt: TGTGCCACCAGTGATCCCCTAACTGGGACAGTTCCCTACGAGCAGTACTTC
CDR3aa: CATSDPLTGTVPYEQYF

v_gene: TRBV5-4
j_gene: TRBJ1-2
d_gene: TRBD1
abundance: .
CDR3nt: TGTGCCAGCAGCTTACCACCAGGGACAGGGTCGTATGGCTACACCTTC
CDR3aa: CASSLPPGTGSYGYTF

v_gene: TRBV4-2
j_gene: TRBJ2-2
d_gene: TRBD1
abundance: .
CDR3nt: TGTGCCAGCAGCCGCCGACTCGTACAGGGGGCGCAAAGCGGGGAGCTGTTTTTT
CDR3aa: CASSRRLVQGAQSGELFF

v_gene: TRBV4-1
j_gene: TRBJ2-7
d_gene: TRBD2
abundance: .
CDR3nt: TGCGCCAGCAGCCAAGAAGGGTGGAGCGGGAGCCCCTACGAGCAGTACTTC
CDR3aa: CASSQEGWSGSPYEQYF

v_gene: TRBV18
j_gene: TRBJ1-2
d_gene: .
abundance: .
CDR3nt: TGTGCCAGCTCACCAGCCACAGATAACTATGGCTACACCTTC
CDR3aa: CASSPATDNYGYTF

v_gene: TRBV20-1
j_gene: TRBJ1-1
d_gene: .
abundance: .
CDR3nt: TGCAGTGCCCGCGCCGACACTGAAGCTTTCTTT
CDR3aa: CSARADTEAFF

v_gene: TRBV11-1
j_gene: TRBJ2-7
d_gene: .
abundance: .
CDR3nt: TGTGCCAGCAGCTTGCAGCTAGCGAATTCCTACGAGCAGTACTTC
CDR3aa: CASSLQLANSYEQYF

v_gene: TRBV15
j_gene: TRBJ1-4
d_gene: TRBD1
abundance: .
CDR3nt: TGTGCCACTAAGGACAGGGGGCGGAGTAATGAAAAACTGTTTTTT
CDR3aa: CATKDRGRSNEKLFF

v_gene: TRBV5-1
j_gene: TRBJ2-7
d_gene: TRBD1
abundance: few
CDR3nt: TGCGCCAGCAGTTCGGCCGGGACAGGGAAGTACGAGCAGTACTTC
CDR3aa: CASSSAGTGKYEQYF

v_gene: TRBV7-9
j_gene: TRBJ2-3
d_gene: TRBD2
abundance: .
CDR3nt: TGTGCCAGCAGCCCAACCACTAGCGGGAAGGCGGATACGCAGTATTTT
CDR3aa: CASSPTTSGKADTQYF

v_gene: TRBV7-3
j_gene: TRBJ1-1
d_gene: .
abundance: .
CDR3nt: TGTGCCAGCAGCTTAAACCAGGATCCTAACACTGAAGCTTTCTTT
CDR3aa: CASSLNQDPNTEAFF

v_gene: TRBV14
j_gene: TRBJ1-1
d_gene: .
abundance: .
CDR3nt: TGTGCCAGCAGCCATCGGGGGAACACTGAAGCTTTCTTT
CDR3aa: CASSHRGNTEAFF

v_gene: TRBV5-1
j_gene: TRBJ2-3
d_gene: .
abundance: .
CDR3nt: TGCGCCAGCAGCTTGGGGGGAGGCGCAGATACGCAGTATTTT
CDR3aa: CASSLGGGADTQYF

v_gene: TRBV7-7
j_gene: TRBJ1-4
d_gene: TRBD1
abundance: once
CDR3nt: TGTGCTAGCAGCTTAGCGACAGGGGAGAATGAAAAACTGTTTTTT
CDR3aa: CASSLATGENEKLFF

v_gene: TRBV6-5
j_gene: TRBJ2-3
d_gene: .
abundance: .
CDR3nt: TGTGCCAGCAGTTACTCGGGGGGGGGCGGCACAGATACGCAGTATTTT
CDR3aa: CASSYSGGGGTDTQYF

v_gene: TRBV14
j_gene: TRBJ1-4
d_gene: .
abundance: once
CDR3nt: TGTGCCAGCAGACGCTCATTAGCAACTAATGAAAAACTGTTTTTT
CDR3aa: CASRRSLATNEKLFF

v_gene: TRBV2
j_gene: TRBJ1-4
d_gene: TRBD1
abundance: once
CDR3nt: TGTGCCAGCAGCGACAGGGGGACTAATGAAAAACTGTTTTTT
CDR3aa: CASSDRGTNEKLFF

v_gene: TRBV10-3
j_gene: TRBJ1-1
d_gene: .
abundance: .
CDR3nt: TGTGCCATCAGTGTCGGAGGGTTCACTGAAGCTTTCTTT
CDR3aa: CAISVGGFTEAFF

v_gene: TRBV24-1
j_gene: TRBJ2-7
d_gene: TRBD1
abundance: once
CDR3nt: TGTGCCACCAGTGATTCGACAGGGGATGCCTACGAGCAGTACTTC
CDR3aa: CATSDSTGDAYEQYF

v_gene: TRBV4-1
j_gene: TRBJ1-1
d_gene: .
abundance: many
CDR3nt: TGCGCCAGCAGCCTACAGACGAACACTGAAGCTTTCTTT
CDR3aa: CASSLQTNTEAFF

v_gene: TRBV27
j_gene: TRBJ1-5
d_gene: TRBD1
abundance: .
CDR3nt: TGTGCCAGCAGTCTGGGGACAGATAGCAATCAGCCCCAGCATTTT
CDR3aa: CASSLGTDSNQPQHF

v_gene: TRBV5-1
j_gene: TRBJ2-7
d_gene: .
abundance: .
CDR3nt: TGCGCCAGCAGCGACTCCTTACTCCGCTACGAGCAGTACTTC
CDR3aa: CASSDSLLRYEQYF

v_gene: TRBV4-1
j_gene: TRBJ2-7
d_gene: TRBD1
abundance: .
CDR3nt: TGCGCCAGCAGCCGCGGGACAGGGACCTACGAGCAGTACTTC
CDR3aa: CASSRGTGTYEQYF

v_gene: TRBV29-1
j_gene: TRBJ1-2
d_gene: .
abundance: .
CDR3nt: TGCAGCGTTCTCCTACAGGGAAACTATGGCTACACCTTC
CDR3aa: CSVLLQGNYGYTF

v_gene: TRBV30
j_gene: TRBJ2-1
d_gene: .
abundance: .
CDR3nt: TGTGCCTGGACATCCAACACGTACAATGAGCAGTTCTTC
CDR3aa: CAWTSNTYNEQFF

v_gene: TRBV10-3
j_gene: TRBJ1-1
d_gene: .
abundance: .
CDR3nt: TGTGCCATCAGTTTGGGCAGGGACACTGAAGCTTTCTTT
CDR3aa: CAISLGRDTEAFF

v_gene: TRBV28
j_gene: TRBJ1-1
d_gene: TRBD1
abundance: few
CDR3nt: TGTGCCAGCAGTCCCCGACAGGGGGGTTGGGCTGAAGCTTTCTTT
CDR3aa: CASSPRQGGWAEAFF

v_gene: TRBV10-3
j_gene: TRBJ1-2
d_gene: TRBD1
abundance: .
CDR3nt: TGTGCCGCGGCCGACAGGGGTTTCGGCTACACCTTC
CDR3aa: CAAADRGFGYTF

v_gene: TRBV7-9
j_gene: TRBJ1-2
d_gene: .
abundance: once
CDR3nt: TGTGCCAGCAGCTTAGCACCCGCGGCTGAGTATGGCTACACCTTC
CDR3aa: CASSLAPAAEYGYTF

v_gene: TRBV24-1
j_gene: TRBJ2-7
d_gene: TRBD1
abundance: .
CDR3nt: TGTGCCAATGACAGGGGATTTGCCTACGAGCAGTACTTC
CDR3aa: CANDRGFAYEQYF

v_gene: TRBV19
j_gene: TRBJ1-2
d_gene: .
abundance: .
CDR3nt: TGTGCCAGTAGTCCCGATGACAGGTCTGAAGGCTACACCTTC
CDR3aa: CASSPDDRSEGYTF

v_gene: TRBV12-3/TRBV12-4
j_gene: TRBJ1-2
d_gene: .
abundance: .
CDR3nt: TGTGCCAGCAGTCTACAGGGTCCCTATGGCTACACCTTC
CDR3aa: CASSLQGPYGYTF

v_gene: TRBV19
j_gene: TRBJ2-2
d_gene: TRBD2
abundance: .
CDR3nt: TGTGCCAGTAGTATCCTAGCGGGGGGGCCCGGGGAGCTGTTTTTT
CDR3aa: CASSILAGGPGELFF

v_gene: TRBV29-1
j_gene: TRBJ2-5
d_gene: TRBD2
abundance: .
CDR3nt: TGCAGCGTTTCTAGCGGGAGTGGAGAGACCCAGTACTTC
CDR3aa: CSVSSGSGETQYF

v_gene: TRBV5-8
j_gene: TRBJ1-1
d_gene: .
abundance: once
CDR3nt: TGTGCCAGCAGCTTTCAGGGTATCGGCACTGAAGCTTTCTTT
CDR3aa: CASSFQGIGTEAFF

v_gene: TRBV30
j_gene: TRBJ1-2
d_gene: .
abundance: .
CDR3nt: TGTGCCTGGAGTGTACAACTGTGGGCAGGTCGGGGCTACACCTTC
CDR3aa: CAWSVQLWAGRGYTF

v_gene: TRBV29-1
j_gene: TRBJ1-5
d_gene: .
abundance: .
CDR3nt: TGCAGCGTCCTTGCTGACACCAATGCTAATCAGCCCCAGCATTTT
CDR3aa: CSVLADTNANQPQHF

v_gene: TRBV11-2
j_gene: TRBJ2-7
d_gene: TRBD1
abundance: .
CDR3nt: TGTGCCAGCAGCTTAGTAGGGGGCCGGACAACCTACGAGCAGTACTTC
CDR3aa: CASSLVGGRTTYEQYF

v_gene: TRBV7-9
j_gene: TRBJ1-1
d_gene: TRBD1
abundance: many
CDR3nt: TGTGCCAGCAGCCTGCCCACAGGGGGGTACACTGAAGCTTTCTTT
CDR3aa: CASSLPTGGYTEAFF